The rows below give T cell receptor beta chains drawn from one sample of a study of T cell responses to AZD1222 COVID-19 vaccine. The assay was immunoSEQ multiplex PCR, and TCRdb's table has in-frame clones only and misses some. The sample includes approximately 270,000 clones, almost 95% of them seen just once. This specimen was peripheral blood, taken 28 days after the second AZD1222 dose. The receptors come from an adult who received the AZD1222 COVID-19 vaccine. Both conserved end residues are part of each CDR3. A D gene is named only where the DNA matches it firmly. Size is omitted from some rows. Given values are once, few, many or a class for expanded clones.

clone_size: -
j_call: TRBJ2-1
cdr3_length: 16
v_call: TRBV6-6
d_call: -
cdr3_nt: TGTGCCAGCAGTTACTTCCGTGTGGGCGTGGGGAATGAGCAGTTCTTC
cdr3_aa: CASSYFRVGVGNEQFF

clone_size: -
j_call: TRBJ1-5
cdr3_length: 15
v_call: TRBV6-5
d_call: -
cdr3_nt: TGTGCCAGCAGTTACTCGTGGGGTTCAAGCCAGCCCCAGCATTTT
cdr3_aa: CASSYSWGSSQPQHF

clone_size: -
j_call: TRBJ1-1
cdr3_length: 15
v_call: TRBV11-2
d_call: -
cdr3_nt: TGTGCCAGCAGCGGCCGATTACAGAGGAACACTGAAGCTTTCTTT
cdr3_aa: CASSGRLQRNTEAFF

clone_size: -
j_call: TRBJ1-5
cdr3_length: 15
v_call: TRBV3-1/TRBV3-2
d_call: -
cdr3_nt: TGTGCCAGCAGCCGACGAGGGGAACGCAATCAGCCCCAGCATTTT
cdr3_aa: CASSRRGERNQPQHF

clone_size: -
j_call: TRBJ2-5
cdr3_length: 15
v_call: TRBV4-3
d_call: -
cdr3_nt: TGCGCCAGCAGCCTCTCAGGGGAGTATGGAGAGACCCAGTACTTC
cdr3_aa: CASSLSGEYGETQYF

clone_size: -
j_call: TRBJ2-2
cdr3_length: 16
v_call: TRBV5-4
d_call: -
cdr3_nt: TGTGCCAGCAGCTTGGCCGAGACCGCGGGCACCGGGGAGCTGTTTTTT
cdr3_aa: CASSLAETAGTGELFF

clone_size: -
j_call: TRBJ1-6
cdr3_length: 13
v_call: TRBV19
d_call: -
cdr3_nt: TGTGCCAGTAGGGGATCTCCAGGGACTCCCCTCCACTTT
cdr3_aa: CASRGSPGTPLHF

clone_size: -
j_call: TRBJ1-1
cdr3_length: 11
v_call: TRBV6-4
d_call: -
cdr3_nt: TGTGCCGACCTGTGGAGGTTTGGAGCTTTCTTT
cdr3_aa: CADLWRFGAFF

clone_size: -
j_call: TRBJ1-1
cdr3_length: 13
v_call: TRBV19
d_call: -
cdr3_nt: TGTGCCAGTAGTATAGATCTAGAGGAGGAAGCTTTCTTT
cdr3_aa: CASSIDLEEEAFF

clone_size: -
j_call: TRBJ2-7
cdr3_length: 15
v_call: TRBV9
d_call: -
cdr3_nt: TGTGCCAGCAGCGTAGGGTCCGGGAGCTCCTACGAGCAGTACTTC
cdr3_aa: CASSVGSGSSYEQYF

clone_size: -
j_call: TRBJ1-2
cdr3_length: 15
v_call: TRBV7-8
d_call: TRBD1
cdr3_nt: TGTGCCAGCAGCCCGAACCGACAGGGGGCGGATGGCTACACCTTC
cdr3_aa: CASSPNRQGADGYTF

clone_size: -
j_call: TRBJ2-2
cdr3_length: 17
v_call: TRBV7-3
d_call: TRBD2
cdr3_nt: TGTGCCAGCAGCAAGGGACTAGCGGGGCCTTACACCGGGGAGCTGTTTTTT
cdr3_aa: CASSKGLAGPYTGELFF

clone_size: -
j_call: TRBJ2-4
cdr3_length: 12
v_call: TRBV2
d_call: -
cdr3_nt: TGTGCCAGCAGGGACGACAGGGTCGCGGGGAACTTC
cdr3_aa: CASRDDRVAGNF

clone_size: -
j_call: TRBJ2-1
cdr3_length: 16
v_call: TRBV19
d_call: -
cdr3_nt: TGTGCCAGTAGTATATTTCCCGGGAGCGGCTACAATGAGCAGTTCTTC
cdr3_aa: CASSIFPGSGYNEQFF

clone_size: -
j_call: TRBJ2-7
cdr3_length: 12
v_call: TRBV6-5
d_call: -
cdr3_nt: TGTGCCAGTTTAGTCAGTCCCTACGAGCAGTACTTC
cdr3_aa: CASLVSPYEQYF

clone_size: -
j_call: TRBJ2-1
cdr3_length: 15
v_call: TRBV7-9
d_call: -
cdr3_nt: TGTGCCAGCAGCTATGGGGGGTCGGTCTACAATGAGCAGTTCTTC
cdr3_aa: CASSYGGSVYNEQFF

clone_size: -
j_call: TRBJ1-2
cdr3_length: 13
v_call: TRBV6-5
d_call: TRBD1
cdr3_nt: TGTGCCAGCAGTTACCCGACAGGGGATGGCTACACCTTC
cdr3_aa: CASSYPTGDGYTF

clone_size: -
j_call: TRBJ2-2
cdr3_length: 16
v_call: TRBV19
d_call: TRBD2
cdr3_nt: TGTGCCAGTAGACAACTAGCGGGATACCGGGACGGGGAGCTGTTTTTT
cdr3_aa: CASRQLAGYRDGELFF

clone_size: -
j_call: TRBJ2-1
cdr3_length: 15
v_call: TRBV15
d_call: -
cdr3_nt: TGTGCCACCAGCAGTGTCTTGTTGGTGGGCAATGAGCAGTTCTTC
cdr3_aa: CATSSVLLVGNEQFF

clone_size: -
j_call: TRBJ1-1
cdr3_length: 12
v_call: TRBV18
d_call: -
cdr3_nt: TGTGCCAGCGCAAACCGGGGTGGTGAAGCTTTCTTT
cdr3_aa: CASANRGGEAFF

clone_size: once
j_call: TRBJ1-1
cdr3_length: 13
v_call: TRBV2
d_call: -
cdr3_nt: TGTGCCAGCAGACAGGGACCTTTACTTCAAGCTTTCTTT
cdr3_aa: CASRQGPLLQAFF

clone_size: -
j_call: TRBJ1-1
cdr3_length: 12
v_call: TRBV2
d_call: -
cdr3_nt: TGTGCCAGCAGTGATACATATACTGAAGCTTTCTTT
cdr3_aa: CASSDTYTEAFF

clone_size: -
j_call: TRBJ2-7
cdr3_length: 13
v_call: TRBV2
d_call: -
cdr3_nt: TGTGCCAGCAGTGAGTCAGGGAGCCACGAGCAGTACTTC
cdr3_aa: CASSESGSHEQYF

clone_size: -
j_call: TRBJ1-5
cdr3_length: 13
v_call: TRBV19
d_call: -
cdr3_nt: TGTGCCAGTAGTAATCAGGGGCGAGGGCCCCAGCATTTT
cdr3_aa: CASSNQGRGPQHF

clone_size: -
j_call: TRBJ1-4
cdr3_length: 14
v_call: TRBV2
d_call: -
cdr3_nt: TGTGCCAGCAGTTACCAACCGGGGGCCGAAAAACTGTTTTTT
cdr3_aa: CASSYQPGAEKLFF

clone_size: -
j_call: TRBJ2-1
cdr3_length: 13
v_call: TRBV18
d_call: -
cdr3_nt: TGTGCCAGCTCACCAGAGCGAGGGAGTGAGCAGTTCTTC
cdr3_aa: CASSPERGSEQFF

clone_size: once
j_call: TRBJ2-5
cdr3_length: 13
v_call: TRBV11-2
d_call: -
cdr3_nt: TGTGCCAGCAGCTTATGGGGTCAAGAGACCCAGTACTTC
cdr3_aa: CASSLWGQETQYF

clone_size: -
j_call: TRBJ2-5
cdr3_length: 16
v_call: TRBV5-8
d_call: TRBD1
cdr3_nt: TGTGCCAGCACCTCCAGGACAGGGTTGAAGAAAGAGACCCAGTACTTC
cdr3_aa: CASTSRTGLKKETQYF

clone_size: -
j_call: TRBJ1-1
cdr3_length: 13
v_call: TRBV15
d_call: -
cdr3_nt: TGTGCCACCAGCAGAGAGGTAGCAGGCGAAGCTTTCTTT
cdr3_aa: CATSREVAGEAFF

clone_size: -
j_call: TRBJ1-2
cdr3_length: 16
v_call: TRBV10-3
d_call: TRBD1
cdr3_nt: TGTGCCATCAGTGGTACAGGGACAGGGGAGGCCTATGGCTACACCTTC
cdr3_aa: CAISGTGTGEAYGYTF

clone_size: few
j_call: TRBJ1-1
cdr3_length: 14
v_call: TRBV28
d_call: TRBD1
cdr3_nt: TGTGCCAGCAGTTCGACAGGGAGGAGGACTGAAGCTTTCTTT
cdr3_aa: CASSSTGRRTEAFF

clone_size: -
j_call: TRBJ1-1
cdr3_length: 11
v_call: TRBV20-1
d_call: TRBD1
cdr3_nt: TGCAGTGCTATTGGGACAGGTTGGGCTTTCTTT
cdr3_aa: CSAIGTGWAFF